This T cell receptor (beta chain) was identified in a study of tumor and adjacent non-tumor tissue in lung cancer. Background on the study: Aged about 31 to 76 years, patients included roughly ten men and about 5 women with stage I to III disease. Points from the study as a whole: Patients with more diverse tumor TCRs had worse survival.

RNA was extracted from bulk tissue without any cell sorting. Donors were chemotherapy-naive, newly diagnosed lung cancer surgical patients in China, August–late 2014. A modified ARM-PCR protocol with three rounds of nested PCR amplified TCRbeta. TCRdb re-analysed the multiplex PCR reads in MiXCR, keeping a single row per CDR3 protein. This sample has 120,000 or so distinct CDR3 sequences, with roughly 67% found just once. Comment on this clonotype: What it binds is unknown. A read error may produce the germline difference seen at one junction end.

This TCR was sampled from a man in his thirties or forties with non-small cell lung cancer. Material: lung tumor tissue.

The CDR3 bases are TGCAATGCTAGAGTTGCTAGCGGGAAGTCCTACAATGAGCAGTTCTTC. It codes for CNARVASGKSYNEQFF. J is TRBJ2-1 and V is TRBV20-1; 9 nucleotides align to TRBD2. Per germline, CDR1 DFQATT and CDR2 SNEGSKA (reference sequence). The CDR3 extends over 16 amino acids.